Listed below are T cell receptor beta chains from one sample, sequenced in a study of technical replicates of blood from a handful of donors. The method was immunoSEQ multiplex PCR; TCRdb's version includes in-frame clones alone and lacks a portion of them. The table shows tens of thousands of clones, with approximately 96% occurring only once. Sequenced input: T cells isolated from PBMCs. These TCRs come from a human donor in good health. The CDR3 runs from the conserved cysteine through the conserved F or W. D genes are given only for firm matches. Only part of the rows carry a size: once, few, many, or a class if the clone is expanded.

d_call j_call v_call clone_size cdr3_aa cdr3_nt
NA TRBJ2-7 TRBV9 NA CASSPTAPGAEQYF TGTGCCAGCAGCCCGACGGCCCCAGGTGCCGAGCAGTACTTC
NA TRBJ2-2 TRBV11-2 NA CASSPRQANTGELFF TGTGCCAGCAGCCCCCGACAGGCGAACACCGGGGAGCTGTTTTTT
TRBD2 TRBJ2-2 TRBV6-5 NA CASSYSSGENTGELFF TGTGCCAGCAGTTATTCTAGCGGGGAGAACACCGGGGAGCTGTTTTTT
TRBD1 TRBJ1-5 TRBV6-5 NA CASGQGHNQPQHF TGTGCCAGCGGACAGGGACACAATCAGCCCCAGCATTTT
TRBD2 TRBJ2-5 TRBV11-3 NA CASSTPSGRGEETQYF TGTGCCAGCAGCACCCCTAGCGGGAGAGGGGAAGAGACCCAGTACTTC
NA TRBJ2-7 TRBV25-1 NA CASAVDYFEQYF TGTGCCAGCGCCGTAGACTACTTCGAGCAGTACTTC
NA TRBJ1-1 TRBV7-3 NA CASSWGGGNTEAFF TGTGCCAGCAGCTGGGGAGGGGGGAACACTGAAGCTTTCTTT
NA TRBJ1-2 TRBV5-4 NA CASSSGTGFYGYTF TGTGCCAGCAGCTCAGGAACAGGGTTCTATGGCTACACCTTC
TRBD1 TRBJ1-1 TRBV29-1 once CSVVYWDREAFF TGCAGCGTTGTATATTGGGACAGGGAAGCTTTCTTT
NA TRBJ1-2 TRBV5-1 NA CASSLEQVGYGYTF TGCGCCAGCAGCTTGGAACAGGTGGGCTATGGCTACACCTTC
TRBD2 TRBJ2-7 TRBV19 NA CASRELAGEWNEQYF TGTGCCAGTAGGGAACTAGCGGGAGAATGGAACGAGCAGTACTTC
TRBD1 TRBJ2-3 TRBV7-3 NA CASGTGTDTQYF TGTGCCAGCGGGACAGGGACAGATACGCAGTATTTT
NA TRBJ1-2 TRBV18 few CASSPGEAGYTF TGTGCCAGCTCACCCGGGGAAGCTGGCTACACCTTC
TRBD1 TRBJ1-3 TRBV7-8 NA CASSSDRDSDRNTIYF TGTGCCAGCAGCTCCGACCGGGACAGCGATCGGAACACCATATATTTT
NA TRBJ2-7 TRBV6-6 NA CASSYTTTGPREEQYF TGTGCCAGCAGTTACACAACGACGGGACCTCGGGAGGAGCAGTACTTC
NA TRBJ1-1 TRBV4-3 NA CASSPADWNEAFF TGCGCCAGCAGCCCGGCGGACTGGAACGAAGCTTTCTTT
TRBD2 TRBJ2-2 TRBV7-9 NA CASLWGGPNTGELFF TGTGCCAGCCTGTGGGGGGGACCGAACACCGGGGAGCTGTTTTTT
NA TRBJ2-5 TRBV18 NA CASSPQFRGETQYF TGTGCCAGCTCACCACAGTTCAGGGGAGAGACCCAGTACTTC
TRBD1 TRBJ2-1 TRBV6-5 NA CASTQTGGVNEQFF TGTGCCAGCACCCAGACAGGGGGTGTAAATGAGCAGTTCTTC
TRBD2 TRBJ2-7 TRBV30 once CAWSGDGRVAYEQYF TGTGCCTGGAGTGGTGACGGGAGGGTCGCCTACGAGCAGTACTTC
NA TRBJ1-4 TRBV9 once CASSVTGTENEKLFF TGTGCCAGCAGCGTTACAGGGACCGAGAATGAAAAACTGTTTTTT
NA TRBJ2-1 TRBV19 NA CASSIVALVGSEQFF TGTGCCAGTAGTATAGTGGCACTGGTCGGGAGTGAGCAGTTCTTC
TRBD1 TRBJ1-5 TRBV23-1 NA CASSQSSGRDSLRYSNQPQHF TGCGCCAGCAGTCAATCCTCCGGCCGGGACAGCCTGAGATATAGCAATCAGCCCCAGCATTTT
NA TRBJ1-5 TRBV27 NA CASSLRGGRGQPQHF TGTGCCAGCAGTTTGAGGGGGGGGAGAGGACAGCCCCAGCATTTT
NA TRBJ2-7 TRBV5-1 NA CASGPRPGLIYEQYF TGCGCCAGCGGACCGCGACCTGGACTAATCTACGAGCAGTACTTC
NA TRBJ1-2 TRBV5-4 NA CASSSGQTYGYTF TGTGCCAGCAGCTCCGGACAGACCTATGGCTACACCTTC